The 29 T cell receptor beta chains reported below all come from one sample, sequenced in a study of blood T cell repertoires in COVID-19 (dated by TCRdb to 2018 to 2020). Receptor libraries were prepared by the immunoSEQ multiplex PCR assay. Here the immuneACCESS table is served through TCRdb, limited to in-frame sequences with V and J called. Missing clones are a known gap in these copies; in checked studies unresolved V genes cover under half, and the rest lacks a known reason. For this sample the table gives around 80,000 clones, of which around 83% were detected only once. The ten top clones hold roughly a quarter of the sample. Sequences were obtained from peripheral blood. The receptors here all came from a human donor in a cohort sampled during active COVID-19.

The V gene is TRBV7-8, the J gene TRBJ2-2; D perhaps matches TRBD2 (6 bases). Germline CDR1 is SGHVS and CDR2 is FQNEAQ. The ends were cut back, 6 bases at V and 4 bases at J, with 9 bases in the middle. This CDR3 is 13 amino acids long. In nucleotides, the CDR3 is TGTGCCAGCAGGGGGGGAACCACCGGGGAGCTGTTTTTT. It translates to CASRGGTTGELFF.

The J gene is TRBJ2-7, the V gene TRBV7-9; D is uncertain. V was clipped by 5 bases and J by 2 bases, with 16 bases between them. The CDR3 length is 15 residues. Germline CDR1 reads SEHNR; CDR2 reads FQNEAQ (reference sequence). CDR3: CASSETGSRPYEQYF. DNA for the CDR3: TGTGCCAGCAGCGAGACTGGATCACGACCCTACGAGCAGTACTTC.

This chain uses TRBV10-1 with TRBJ2-1; 7 nucleotides line up with TRBD1. CDR3 length: 14 residues. The V segment lost 4 bases and the J segment 4 bases; nucleotides outside the gene matches: 4. Looked up from germline, CDR1 is WNHNN and CDR2 is SYGVQD (reference sequence). The CDR3, as DNA: TGCGCCAGCAGTGGGGACAGCCCGTACAATGAGCAGTTCTTC. Protein sequence: CASSGDSPYNEQFF.

The chain recombines TRBV19 with TRBJ1-3; TRBD1 matches 8 bases. Germline V gene data show CDR1 as LNHDA and CDR2 as SQIVND (reference sequence). The V gene end was trimmed by 6 bases and the J gene end by 2 bases; junction bases not matched to a gene: 0. This CDR3 is built from 13 residues. The CDR3 DNA reads TGTGCCAGTAGGACAGGGGCTGGAAACACCATATATTTT. As protein: CASRTGAGNTIYF.

The genes are TRBV2 and TRBJ1-2; 10 nucleotides match TRBD1. This CDR3 spans 15 amino acids. Losses at the gene ends were 6 bases for V and 2 bases for J; bases not matched to a gene: 6. In germline, CDR1 is SNHLY, CDR2 FYNNEI. The CDR3 nucleotides are TGTGCCAGCAGCGGGACAGGGGCCAACAACTATGGCTACACCTTC. Encoded protein: CASSGTGANNYGYTF.

The genes are TRBV5-4 and TRBJ1-2; 10 bases agree with TRBD1. The J segment lost 4 bases and the V segment lost 3 bases, leaving 6 bases of the junction unmatched. The germline V gene has CDR1 SGHNT and CDR2 YYREEE (reference sequence). This CDR3 spans 15 amino acids. CDR3 loop: CASSWDRGSFYGYTF. The CDR3 DNA is TGTGCCAGCAGCTGGGACAGGGGCTCCTTCTATGGCTACACCTTC.

V usage is TRBV19 and J usage is TRBJ1-5; TRBD1 matches 8 bases. The germline V gene encodes CDR1 LNHDA and CDR2 SQIVND (reference sequence). The CDR3 has 16 residues. Germline trimming cut 8 bases from V and 0 bases from J; bases unmatched to any gene: 9. Written as DNA, the CDR3 is TGTGCCAGTTCCCGACAGGGGCAGAATAGCAATCAGCCCCAGCATTTT. The encoded protein is CASSRQGQNSNQPQHF.

The chain recombines TRBV9 with TRBJ2-5; D might be TRBD2 (5 bases). The germline CDR1 and CDR2 sequences are SGDLS and YYNGEE. The CDR3 contains 14 residues. Trimming took 4 bases from V and 5 from J, leaving 15 bases between them. CDR3 sequence: CASSPLEGVETQYF. CDR3 sequence (DNA): TGTGCCAGCAGCCCCTTAGAGGGCGTTGAGACCCAGTACTTC.

The chain couples TRBV7-9 to TRBJ1-4; 9 bases map to TRBD1. The germline V gene encodes CDR1 SEHNR and CDR2 FQNEAQ (reference sequence). V shed 5 bases, J shed 8 bases, and the junction held 9 bases outside the gene matches. The CDR3 length is 15 residues. The CDR3 loop is CASSGMGQGGEKLFF. Here the CDR3 DNA reads TGTGCCAGCAGCGGGATGGGACAGGGCGGGGAAAAACTGTTTTTT.

The CDR3 loop reads CASSQGYGYTF. CDR3 DNA: TGTGCCAGCAGTCAGGGTTATGGCTACACCTTC. The chain links TRBV28 to TRBJ1-2; D is perhaps TRBD1 (5 bases). This CDR3 contains 11 residues. V lost 5 bases to trimming and J lost 5 bases, with 6 bases between them. Germline V gives CDR1 MDHEN, CDR2 SYDVKM.

CDR3 in amino acids: CASSQLAGYEQYF. CDR3 in DNA: TGTGCCAGCTCACAGCTAGCGGGCTACGAGCAGTACTTC. V and J are TRBV18 and TRBJ2-7; 8 bases are a match to TRBD2. There are 13 residues in the CDR3. J was trimmed by 3 bases and V by 4 bases; bases with no gene match: 2. From germline, CDR1 is KGHSH and CDR2 LQKENI. The whole variable domain, filled in from reference TRBV18 and TRBJ2-7, reads NAGVMQNPRHLVRRRGQEARLRCSPMKGHSHVYWYRQLPEEGLKFMVYLQKENIIDESGMPKERFSAEFPKEGPSILRIQQVVRGDSAAYFCASSQLAGYEQYFGPGTRLTVT.

This chain connects TRBV18 to TRBJ2-1; 9 bases map to TRBD2. The CDR3 spans 16 residues. Germline values: CDR1 KGHSH, CDR2 LQKENI. Losses at the gene ends were 3 bases for V and 2 bases for J; bases not matched to a gene: 5. CDR3 in DNA: TGTGCCAGCTCACCCTCGGCGGGGGGGGCCTACAATGAGCAGTTCTTC. Protein product: CASSPSAGGAYNEQFF.

This chain uses TRBV4-1 with TRBJ2-5; 7 positions match TRBD2. This CDR3 region has 16 residues. CDR1 and CDR2 from the germline V gene are MGHRA and YSYEKL. V lost 1 base and J lost 1; bases outside the gene matches: 6. CDR3 sequence: CASSQVGGGTQETQYF. As DNA, the CDR3 is TGCGCCAGCAGCCAAGTAGGCGGGGGTACCCAAGAGACCCAGTACTTC.

V is TRBV6-6 and J is TRBJ2-3, with TRBD1 identical over 10 bases. The length of the CDR3 is 18 residues. With 5 bases clipped from V and 5 bases from J, the junction kept 16 bases outside the gene matches. Germline V gives CDR1 MNHNY, CDR2 SVGAGI (reference sequence). CDR3 loop: CASSPYYGGTGAGDTQYF. Here the CDR3 DNA reads TGTGCCAGCAGTCCGTACTACGGGGGGACAGGGGCGGGAGATACGCAGTATTTT.

CDR3 amino acids: CAWRGDRDTEAFF. The CDR3 nucleotides are TGTGCCTGGAGGGGCGACAGGGATACTGAAGCTTTCTTT. The chain combines TRBV30 with TRBJ1-1; TRBD1 matches 7 bases. The trim removed 3 bases at V and 5 bases at J, leaving 6 bases unmatched. Germline lookup yields CDR1 GTSNPN and CDR2 SVGIG (reference sequence). This CDR3 spans 13 amino acids.

The genes are TRBV10-1 and TRBJ2-3; D is perhaps TRBD2 (6 bases). The germline CDR1 and CDR2 sequences are WNHNN and SYGVQD (reference sequence). The CDR3 is made up of 20 amino acids. The V end was cut by 3 bases, the J end by 1 base, with 26 bases between. The CDR3 protein is CASSDLPGGPLIPRTDTQYF. CDR3 sequence (DNA): TGCGCCAGCAGTGACCTTCCCGGGGGTCCGTTAATACCGCGCACAGATACGCAGTATTTT.

The genes are TRBV30 and TRBJ2-5; possibly TRBD2 for D (5 bases). CDR1 and CDR2 from the germline V gene are GTSNPN and SVGIG (reference sequence). Trimming pared 2 bases from V and 5 bases from J, leaving 9 bases between. The CDR3 is 12 amino acids. The CDR3 nucleotides read TGTGCCTGGAGTCGGAGGAGGGAGACCCAGTACTTC. Translation gives CAWSRRRETQYF.

This rearrangement joins TRBV5-1 to TRBJ1-3; D is perhaps TRBD1 (6 bases). Trimming removed 4 bases at V and 0 bases at J, with 11 bases between. The CDR3 is 15 amino acids. Germline V gene sequence: CDR1 SGHRS, CDR2 YFSETQ. The CDR3 DNA sequence: TGCGCCAGCAGCCCCGGGACAAGCTCTGGAAACACCATATATTTT. Protein: CASSPGTSSGNTIYF.

This clone was recorded only once. The genes are TRBV7-8 and TRBJ2-7, with D possibly being TRBD1 (6 bases). This CDR3 has 19 amino acids. Trimming left V 5 bases short and J 2 bases short, with 28 bases between. The germline V gene has CDR1 SGHVS and CDR2 FQNEAQ. The DNA for the CDR3 is TGTGCCAGCAGCATTAACGTAGGACAGAGCTTAGGCCCTACCTACGAGCAGTACTTC. Its translation is CASSINVGQSLGPTYEQYF.

This clone has a single count. V and J are TRBV7-3 and TRBJ2-7, with 8 positions matching TRBD2. V was pared by 2 bases and J by 4 bases, with 7 bases of the junction left unmatched. CDR3 length equals 15 residues. CDR1 and CDR2 from the germline V gene are SGHTA and FQGTGA. This chain's CDR3 is CASSLAGGAGYEQYF. The CDR3 nucleotides read TGTGCCAGCAGCTTAGCCGGGGGGGCTGGGTACGAGCAGTACTTC.

This clone came up a few times. The V call is TRBV7-2, the J call TRBJ2-2; D remains unclear. CDR3 size: 13 residues. From germline, CDR1 is SGHTA and CDR2 FQGNSA. V lost 7 bases and J lost 10, with 16 bases in between. The CDR3 loop reads CASTLTEYTELFF. The CDR3 DNA follows: TGTGCCAGCACCCTAACGGAGTACACGGAGCTGTTTTTT. Full variable domain (missing parts from reference TRBV7-2 and TRBJ2-2): GAGVSQSPSNKVTEKGKDVELRCDPISGHTALYWYRQSLGQGLEFLIYFQGNSAPDKSGLPSDRFSAERTGGSVSTLTIQRTQQEDSAVYLCASTLTEYTELFFGEGSRLTVL.

This chain uses TRBV24-1 with TRBJ2-7, with TRBD2 matching over 8 bases. CDR1 and CDR2 (germline): KGHDR, SFDVKD. Germline trimming cut 6 bases from V and 0 bases from J; bases unmatched to any gene: 3. This CDR3 comprises 14 residues. The CDR3, as DNA: TGTGCCACCAGTAGTAGCGGGGCCTCCTACGAGCAGTACTTC. It encodes CATSSSGASYEQYF.

With regard to this clone: Other DNA sequences of this sample code for an identical CDR3. The chain employs TRBV5-1 and TRBJ2-3, with TRBD2 identical over 10 bases. CDR1 SGHRS and CDR2 YFSETQ come from the germline V gene. CDR3 length: 16 residues. Trimming at V came to 4 bases and at J to 1 base, leaving 6 bases not matched to a gene. The chain's CDR3 is CASSLGGTSGTDTQYF. Written as DNA, the CDR3 is TGCGCCAGCAGCCTTGGGGGGACTAGCGGCACAGATACGCAGTATTTT.

On this clone itself: Additional DNA sequences in this sample encode the identical CDR3. The chain uses TRBV9 and TRBJ2-3; maybe TRBD2 (6 bases). This CDR3 is built from 14 residues. Trimming stripped 0 bases from V and 3 bases from J, with 8 bases between. Germline values: CDR1 SGDLS, CDR2 YYNGEE. CDR3 sequence (DNA): TGTGCCAGCAGCGTAGTGGAGGGGACAGATACGCAGTATTTT. It codes for CASSVVEGTDTQYF.

The chain combines TRBV5-1 with TRBJ1-5, with 8 bases aligning to TRBD1. Trimming at V came to 0 bases and at J to 0 bases, leaving 5 bases not matched to a gene. The V gene's germline CDR1 is SGHRS and CDR2 YFSETQ. The CDR3 has 17 amino acids. In nucleotides, the CDR3 is TGCGCCAGCAGCTTGGCACCTGGGACAGGTAGCAATCAGCCCCAGCATTTT. Amino acids: CASSLAPGTGSNQPQHF.

The chain employs TRBV5-1 and TRBJ2-7, with 8 bases that match TRBD1. This CDR3 comprises 12 residues. The trim removed 4 bases at V and 10 bases at J, leaving 7 bases unmatched. Germline CDR1 and CDR2: SGHRS and YFSETQ. For the CDR3, the DNA is TGCGCCAGCAGCCCAGAGGGACAGGCCCAGTACTTC. Translation gives CASSPEGQAQYF.

The rearrangement uses TRBV6-6 and TRBJ2-3, with D perhaps TRBD2 (6 bases). In germline, CDR1 is MNHNY, CDR2 SVGAGI (reference sequence). This CDR3 is 12 amino acids long. Trimming left V 6 bases short and J 7 bases short, with 11 bases between. CDR3 in amino acids: CASRRDLNTQYF. CDR3 DNA sequence: TGTGCCAGCAGAAGGGACTTAAATACGCAGTATTTT.

This clone was found a few times. V gene TRBV7-9 combines with J gene TRBJ1-3, with D possibly being TRBD1 (6 bases). Germline-derived CDR1 and CDR2 are SEHNR and FQNEAQ (reference sequence). The CDR3 consists of 14 residues. V gave up 6 bases and J gave up 7 bases, with 16 bases separating them. CDR3 protein: CASRAGQSLNTIYF. In nucleotides, the CDR3 is TGTGCCAGCAGGGCCGGACAGTCCCTGAACACCATATATTTT.

The chain joins TRBV2 to TRBJ2-5; tentative D call: TRBD2 (5 bases). The CDR3 consists of 12 residues. Trimming pared 8 bases from V and 2 bases from J, leaving 9 bases between. Germline V lookup: CDR1 SNHLY, CDR2 FYNNEI. DNA of the CDR3: TGTGCCAGCGGACTCGAACAAGAGACCCAGTACTTC. It codes for CASGLEQETQYF.